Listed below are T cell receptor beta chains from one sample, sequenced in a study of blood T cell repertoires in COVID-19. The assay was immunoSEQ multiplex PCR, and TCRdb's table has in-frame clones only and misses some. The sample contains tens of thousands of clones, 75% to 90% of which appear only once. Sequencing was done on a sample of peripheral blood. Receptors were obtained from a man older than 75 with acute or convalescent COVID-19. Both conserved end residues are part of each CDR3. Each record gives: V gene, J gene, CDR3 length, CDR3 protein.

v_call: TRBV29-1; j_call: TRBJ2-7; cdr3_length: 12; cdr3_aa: CSVGGQGYEQYF
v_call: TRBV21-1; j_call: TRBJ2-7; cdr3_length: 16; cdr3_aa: CASSRELRDRMIEQYF
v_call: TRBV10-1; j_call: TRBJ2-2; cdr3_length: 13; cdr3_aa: CASTVSPAGELFF
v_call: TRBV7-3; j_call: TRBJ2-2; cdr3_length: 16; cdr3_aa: CASSVGQGSGTGELFF
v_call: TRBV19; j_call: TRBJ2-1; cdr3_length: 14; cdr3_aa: CASSPAGAYNEQFF
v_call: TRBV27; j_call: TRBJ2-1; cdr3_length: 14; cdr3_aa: CASTTGDTYNEQFF
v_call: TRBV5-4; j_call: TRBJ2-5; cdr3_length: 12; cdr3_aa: CASSLGQEAEYF
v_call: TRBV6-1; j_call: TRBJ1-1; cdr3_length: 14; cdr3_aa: CASSEEQGRRRAFF
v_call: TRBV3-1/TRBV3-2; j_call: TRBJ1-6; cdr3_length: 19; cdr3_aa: CASSQGYGGSSSYNSPLHF
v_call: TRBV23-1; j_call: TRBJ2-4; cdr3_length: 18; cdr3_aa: CASSQANQRALAKNIQYF
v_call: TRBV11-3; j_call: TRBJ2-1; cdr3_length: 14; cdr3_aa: CASSYGGPYNEQFF